Listed below are T cell receptor beta chains from one sample, sequenced in a study of blood T cells in healthy people across ages. TCRdb called the 5' RACE reads again in MiXCR, with one record for every CDR3 protein. The table lists under 2 million distinct CDR3 sequences, around 35% of them singletons. Material for sequencing was blood. All receptors come from a young woman in good health. CDR3s include the opening cysteine and the closing phenylalanine or tryptophan. A D gene is named only where the DNA matches it firmly. Size tells how often a clone was seen (once, few, many) or the class of an expanded clone, and some rows leave it out.

J gene | clone size | V gene | D gene | CDR3 protein | CDR3 DNA
TRBJ2-1 | NA | TRBV4-1 | TRBD2 | CASSQETSGKQFF | TGCGCCAGCAGCCAAGAGACTAGCGGAAAGCAGTTCTTC
TRBJ1-2 | NA | TRBV6-1 | TRBD1 | CASSKGTGGYYGYTF | TGTGCCAGCAGTAAAGGGACAGGGGGCTACTATGGCTACACCTTC
TRBJ2-1 | few | TRBV4-2 | TRBD2 | CASSQGVRGVPPLGEQFF | TGTGCCAGCAGCCAAGGCGTCCGGGGGGTCCCCCCACTAGGTGAGCAGTTCTTC
TRBJ2-7 | few | TRBV7-9 | NA | CASSRPGPAGVEQYF | TGTGCCAGCAGCCGCCCAGGGCCGGCCGGTGTCGAGCAGTACTTC
TRBJ2-6 | NA | TRBV5-1 | NA | CASSLDRGSYGANVLTF | TGCGCCAGCAGCTTGGATCGGGGATCTTATGGGGCCAACGTCCTGACTTTC
TRBJ1-1 | few | TRBV20-1 | TRBD1 | CSATYSGQALSGSEAFF | TGCAGTGCTACCTACAGTGGACAGGCTTTGTCGGGGTCTGAAGCTTTCTTT
TRBJ2-3 | NA | TRBV20-1 | TRBD2 | CSARPELATSTDTQYF | TGCAGTGCTAGGCCCGAACTAGCGACTAGCACAGATACGCAGTATTTT
TRBJ1-1 | NA | TRBV20-1 | NA | CSARGLRTESEAFF | TGCAGTGCTAGAGGCCTACGGACGGAATCCGAAGCTTTCTTT
TRBJ2-7 | NA | TRBV9 | NA | CASSPEAGASHEQYF | TGTGCCAGCAGCCCCGAGGCAGGGGCTTCCCACGAGCAGTACTTC
TRBJ2-4 | NA | TRBV2 | TRBD2 | CASSEPGGIAKNIQYF | TGTGCCAGCAGTGAACCGGGGGGGATAGCCAAAAACATTCAGTACTTC
TRBJ2-3 | NA | TRBV20-1 | TRBD1 | CSATPTGYYTDTQYF | TGCAGTGCTACGCCGACAGGGTATTACACAGATACGCAGTATTTT
TRBJ2-5 | NA | TRBV5-1 | NA | CASSIGTHQETQYF | TGCGCCAGCAGCATCGGGACTCACCAAGAGACCCAGTACTTC
TRBJ1-2 | NA | TRBV12-3/TRBV12-4 | NA | CASSSDISYGYTF | TGTGCCAGCAGCTCGGACATTTCCTATGGCTACACCTTC
TRBJ2-7 | NA | TRBV7-2 | TRBD2 | CASGTSGRQYF | TGTGCCAGCGGTACTAGCGGGAGGCAGTACTTC
TRBJ2-5 | NA | TRBV20-1 | NA | CSAFEETQYF | TGCAGTGCATTCGAAGAGACCCAGTACTTC
TRBJ2-7 | NA | TRBV5-6 | TRBD2 | CASSLGGGKRYEQYF | TGTGCCAGCAGCTTGGGGGGAGGGAAACGCTACGAGCAGTACTTC
TRBJ2-4 | NA | TRBV27 | TRBD2 | CASNGGGLKNIQYF | TGTGCCAGCAATGGGGGAGGGCTGAAAAACATTCAGTACTTC
TRBJ2-5 | NA | TRBV7-2 | NA | CASSVTRTGETQYF | TGTGCCAGCAGCGTAACTAGGACGGGGGAGACCCAGTACTTC
TRBJ2-1 | NA | TRBV5-6 | NA | CASSPTGGRAYNEQFF | TGTGCCAGCAGCCCCACCGGGGGACGGGCCTACAATGAGCAGTTCTTC
TRBJ2-1 | many | TRBV10-3 | NA | CAISESTSNEQFF | TGTGCCATCAGTGAGTCAACAAGCAATGAGCAGTTCTTC
TRBJ2-3 | few | TRBV4-1 | NA | CASSPIPGTDTQYF | TGCGCCAGCAGCCCCATCCCCGGCACAGATACGCAGTATTTT
TRBJ1-2 | few | TRBV4-1 | TRBD1 | CASSRTGEGVYGYTF | TGCGCCAGCAGCAGGACAGGGGAAGGCGTCTATGGCTACACCTTC
TRBJ2-3 | NA | TRBV3-1 | TRBD2 | CASSPRHEAGGRKYF | TGTGCCAGCAGCCCCCGACATGAAGCGGGGGGGCGTAAGTATTTT
TRBJ2-5 | NA | TRBV4-1 | NA | CASSQDLKETQYF | TGCGCCAGCAGCCAAGATCTCAAAGAGACCCAGTACTTC
TRBJ1-2 | many | TRBV4-2 | NA | CASSQENRAINYGYTF | TGTGCCAGCAGCCAAGAAAACCGCGCAATTAACTATGGCTACACCTTC
TRBJ2-3 | few | TRBV5-1 | NA | CASSLVGIGDTQYF | TGCGCCAGCAGCTTGGTTGGGATAGGAGATACGCAGTATTTT
TRBJ2-3 | NA | TRBV27 | TRBD2 | CASGALTSGGLIRTDTRYF | TGCGCCAGCGGTGCTCTGACTAGCGGGGGGTTGATAAGAACAGATACGCGGTATTTT
TRBJ2-3 | NA | TRBV7-9 | TRBD2 | CASSSFERGEDTQYF | TGTGCCAGCAGCTCCTTCGAGCGGGGAGAAGATACGCAGTATTTT
TRBJ2-4 | NA | TRBV7-9 | NA | CASSETGLNLAKNIQYF | TGTGCCAGCAGTGAGACAGGACTTAACCTAGCCAAAAACATTCAGTACTTC
TRBJ2-7 | NA | TRBV9 | NA | CASSVGLADRDRPHEQYF | TGTGCCAGCAGCGTAGGTCTAGCGGACCGGGACAGGCCCCACGAGCAGTACTTC
TRBJ1-2 | NA | TRBV7-9 | TRBD1 | CASSLPGNRGGYTF | TGTGCCAGCAGCTTGCCAGGGAACAGGGGGGGCTACACCTTC
TRBJ2-1 | few | TRBV20-1 | NA | CSARADSADWRYNEQFF | TGCAGTGCTAGAGCGGATTCTGCGGATTGGAGATACAATGAGCAGTTCTTC
TRBJ2-2 | NA | TRBV4-2 | TRBD1 | CASSQGQGANTGELFF | TGTGCCAGCAGCCAAGGACAGGGGGCGAACACCGGGGAGCTGTTTTTT
TRBJ2-1 | NA | TRBV5-1 | TRBD2 | CASSPGTSSDEQFF | TGCGCCAGCAGCCCCGGGACTAGTAGCGATGAGCAGTTCTTC